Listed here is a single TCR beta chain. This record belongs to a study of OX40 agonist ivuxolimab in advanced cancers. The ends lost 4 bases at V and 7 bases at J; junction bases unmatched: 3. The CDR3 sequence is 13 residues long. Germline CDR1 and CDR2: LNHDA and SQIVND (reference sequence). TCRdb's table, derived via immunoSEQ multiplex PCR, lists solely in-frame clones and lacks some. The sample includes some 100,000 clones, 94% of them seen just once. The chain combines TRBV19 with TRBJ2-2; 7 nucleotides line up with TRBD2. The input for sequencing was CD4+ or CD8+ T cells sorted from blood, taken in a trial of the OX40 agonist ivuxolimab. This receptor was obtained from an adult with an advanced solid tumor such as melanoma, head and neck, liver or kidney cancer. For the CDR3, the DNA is TGTGCCAGTAGTAGCAGGGACTACGGGGAGCTGTTTTTT. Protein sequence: CASSSRDYGELFF.